The present T cell receptor (beta chain) was sequenced within a study of shared clonotypes between healthy human individuals. Broader study findings: It was the non-shared clonotypes that had lower generation probabilities than clonotypes shared by all four donors.

After removal of 7 bases from V and 5 bases from J, the junction contained 5 bases not matched to a gene. CDR1 is SGHRS, CDR2 YFSETQ, per germline. The CDR3 is made up of 13 amino acids. This clone showed up just once. What it recognizes is unknown. Profiled with immunoSEQ multiplex PCR; TCRdb holds only in-frame clones, not every one. The data contain approximately 2.5 million clones, over 85% of them singletons. The chain is built from TRBV5-1 and TRBJ2-1; TRBD1 agrees at 8 bases. The TCR comes from a man younger than 35 in good health. Some clones in this sample may be carry-over from other donors' samples. Sequenced material: naive CD4+ T cells from PBMCs. Noted subset: CD45RA+ positively selected. The CDR3 sequence is CASAQGANNEQFF. The CDR3 nucleotides are TGCGCCAGCGCCCAGGGGGCCAACAATGAGCAGTTCTTC.